This T cell receptor (beta chain) was observed in a study of identical twins. A word on this clonotype: The antigen remains unidentified.

Study-wide results and limits: Excess twin sharing in beta out-of-frame sequences was weaker. Insertions ran lower in abundant cord blood beta clonotypes, though not in memory repertoires.

Germline CDR1 and CDR2: SGHTA and FQGNSA. The CDR3 has 14 amino acids. Carrying unique molecular identifiers, the cDNA also gained a universal primer site through template switching. MiXCR, run by TCRdb on the 5' RACE reads, gives a single entry per CDR3 protein. Of 1.5 million to 2 million distinct CDR3 sequences listed, 32% are singletons. This sequence joins TRBV7-2 and TRBJ2-7, with D perhaps matching TRBD2 (5 bases). The end of the DNA fits TRBJ2-5 better, so the J call may be wrong. The receptor was isolated from a newborn girl in good health. The sample comprised cord blood. The CDR3 protein is CASSLAGVHETQYF. CDR3 coding DNA: TGTGCCAGCAGCTTAGCGGGAGTTCACGAGACCCAGTACTTC.